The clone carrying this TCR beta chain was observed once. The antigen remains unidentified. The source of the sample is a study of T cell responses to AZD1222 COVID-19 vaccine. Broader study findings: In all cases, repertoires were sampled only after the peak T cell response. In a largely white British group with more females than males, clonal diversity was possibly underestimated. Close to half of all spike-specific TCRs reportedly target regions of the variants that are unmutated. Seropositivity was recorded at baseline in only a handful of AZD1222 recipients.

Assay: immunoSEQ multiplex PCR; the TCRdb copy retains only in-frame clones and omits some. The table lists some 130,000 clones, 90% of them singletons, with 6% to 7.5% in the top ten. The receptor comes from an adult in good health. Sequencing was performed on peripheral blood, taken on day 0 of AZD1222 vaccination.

CDR3 in DNA: TGTGCCTGGAGTGTAGTGCCAGAGATGAACACTGAAGCTTTCTTT. Translation: CAWSVVPEMNTEAFF. The chain is built from TRBV30 and TRBJ1-1; D remains unclear. Germline-derived CDR1 and CDR2 are GTSNPN and SVGIG (reference sequence). Trimming took 0 bases from V and 0 from J, leaving 11 bases between them. The CDR3 has 15 amino acids.